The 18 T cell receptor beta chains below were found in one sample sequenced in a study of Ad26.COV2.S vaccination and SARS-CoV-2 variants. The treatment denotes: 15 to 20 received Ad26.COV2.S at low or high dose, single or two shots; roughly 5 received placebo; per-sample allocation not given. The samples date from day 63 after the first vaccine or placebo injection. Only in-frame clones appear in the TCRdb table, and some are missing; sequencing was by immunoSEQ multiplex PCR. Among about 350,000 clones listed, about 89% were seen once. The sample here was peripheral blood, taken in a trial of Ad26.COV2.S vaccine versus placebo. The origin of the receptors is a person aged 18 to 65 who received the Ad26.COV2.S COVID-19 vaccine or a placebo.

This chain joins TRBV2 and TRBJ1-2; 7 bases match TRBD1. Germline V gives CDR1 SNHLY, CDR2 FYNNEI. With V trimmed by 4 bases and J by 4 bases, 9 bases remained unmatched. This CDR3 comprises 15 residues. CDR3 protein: CASSGLKTGPYGYTF. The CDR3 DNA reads TGTGCCAGCAGTGGGCTCAAGACAGGGCCCTATGGCTACACCTTC.

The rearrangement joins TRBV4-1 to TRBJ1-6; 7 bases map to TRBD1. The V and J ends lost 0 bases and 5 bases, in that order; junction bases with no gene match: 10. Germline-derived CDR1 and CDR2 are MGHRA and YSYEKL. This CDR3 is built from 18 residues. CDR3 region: CASSQDRYGTVNNSPLHF. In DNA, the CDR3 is TGCGCCAGCAGCCAAGATCGATATGGGACAGTGAATAATTCACCCCTCCACTTT.

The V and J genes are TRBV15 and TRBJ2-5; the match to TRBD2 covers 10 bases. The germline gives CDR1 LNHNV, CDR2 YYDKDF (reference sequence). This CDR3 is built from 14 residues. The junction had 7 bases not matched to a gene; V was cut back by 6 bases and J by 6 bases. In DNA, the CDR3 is TGTGCCACCAGGTCGACTAGCGGGTGGAAGACCCAGTACTTC. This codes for CATRSTSGWKTQYF. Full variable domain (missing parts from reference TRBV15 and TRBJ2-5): DAMVIQNPRYQVTQFGKPVTLSCSQTLNHNVMYWYQQKSSQAPKLLFHYYDKDFNNEADTPDNFQSRRPNTSFCFLDIRSPGLGDTAMYLCATRSTSGWKTQYFGPGTRLLVL.

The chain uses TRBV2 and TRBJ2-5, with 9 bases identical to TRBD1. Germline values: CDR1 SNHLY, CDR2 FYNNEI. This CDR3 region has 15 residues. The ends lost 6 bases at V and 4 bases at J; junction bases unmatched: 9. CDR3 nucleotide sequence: TGTGCCAGCAGCCTAAAACAGGGGGCGAGAGAGACCCAGTACTTC. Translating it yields CASSLKQGARETQYF.

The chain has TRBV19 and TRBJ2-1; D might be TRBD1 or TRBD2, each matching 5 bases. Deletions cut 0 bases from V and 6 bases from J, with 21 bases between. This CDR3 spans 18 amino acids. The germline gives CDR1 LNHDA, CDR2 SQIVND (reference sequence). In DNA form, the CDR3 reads TGTGCCAGTAGTATAGATCTCCCGGGACCCTTACCAAGCAATGAGCAGTTCTTC. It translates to CASSIDLPGPLPSNEQFF.

CDR3 bases: TGCGCCAGCAGCTTGGGCCAGCCCGGGGAGACCCAGTACTTC. It translates to CASSLGQPGETQYF. The chain links TRBV5-1 to TRBJ2-5; D is ambiguous. Trimming shortened V by 0 bases and J by 5 bases, and 11 bases separated the two germline ends. The CDR3 sequence is 14 residues long. Germline CDR1 reads SGHRS; CDR2 reads YFSETQ.

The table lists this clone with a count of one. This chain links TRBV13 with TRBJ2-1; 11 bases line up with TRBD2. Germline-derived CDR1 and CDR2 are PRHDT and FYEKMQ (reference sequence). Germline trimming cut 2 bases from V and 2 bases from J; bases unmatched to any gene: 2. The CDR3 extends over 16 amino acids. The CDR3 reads CASSLPTSGAYNEQFF. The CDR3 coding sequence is TGTGCCAGCAGCTTACCGACTAGCGGGGCCTACAATGAGCAGTTCTTC. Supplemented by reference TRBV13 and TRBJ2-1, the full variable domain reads AAGVIQSPRHLIKEKRETATLKCYPIPRHDTVYWYQQGPGQDPQFLISFYEKMQSDKGSIPDRFSAQQFSDYHSELNMSSLELGDSALYFCASSLPTSGAYNEQFFGPGTRLTVL.

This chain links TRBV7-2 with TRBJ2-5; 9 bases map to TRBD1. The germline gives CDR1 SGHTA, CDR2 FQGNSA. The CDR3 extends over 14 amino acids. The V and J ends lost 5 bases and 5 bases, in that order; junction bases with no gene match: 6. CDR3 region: CASSLNRGRETQYF. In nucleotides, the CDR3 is TGTGCCAGCAGCCTGAACAGGGGGCGGGAGACCCAGTACTTC.

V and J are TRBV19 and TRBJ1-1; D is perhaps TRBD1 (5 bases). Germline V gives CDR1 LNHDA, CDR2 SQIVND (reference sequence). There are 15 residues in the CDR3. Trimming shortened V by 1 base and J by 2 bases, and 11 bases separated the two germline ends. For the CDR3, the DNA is TGTGCCAGTAGTATAGGATGGAGGGGCAACACTGAAGCTTTCTTT. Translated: CASSIGWRGNTEAFF. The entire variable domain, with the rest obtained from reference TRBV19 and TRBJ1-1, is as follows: DGGITQSPKYLFRKEGQNVTLSCEQNLNHDAMYWYRQDPGQGLRLIYYSQIVNDFQKGDIAEGYSVSREKKESFPLTVTSAQKNPTAFYLCASSIGWRGNTEAFFGQGTRLTVV.

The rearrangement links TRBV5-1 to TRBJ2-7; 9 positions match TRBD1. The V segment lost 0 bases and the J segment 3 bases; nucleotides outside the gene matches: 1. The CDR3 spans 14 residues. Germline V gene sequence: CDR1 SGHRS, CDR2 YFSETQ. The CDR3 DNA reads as TGCGCCAGCAGCTTGGGACAGGGGGGCTACGAGCAGTACTTC. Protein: CASSLGQGGYEQYF.

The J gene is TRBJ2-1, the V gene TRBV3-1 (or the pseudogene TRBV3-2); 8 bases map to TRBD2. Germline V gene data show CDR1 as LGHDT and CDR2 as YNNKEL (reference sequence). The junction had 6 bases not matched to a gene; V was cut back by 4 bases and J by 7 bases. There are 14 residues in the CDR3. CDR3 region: CASSRSGGGNEQFF. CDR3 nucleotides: TGTGCCAGCAGCCGATCCGGGGGGGGAAATGAGCAGTTCTTC.

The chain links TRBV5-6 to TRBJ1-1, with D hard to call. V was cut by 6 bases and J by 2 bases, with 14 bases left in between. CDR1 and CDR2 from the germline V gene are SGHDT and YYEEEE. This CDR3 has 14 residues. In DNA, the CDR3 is TGTGCCAGCACCACCAGAAGACTTAACACTGAAGCTTTCTTT. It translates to CASTTRRLNTEAFF.

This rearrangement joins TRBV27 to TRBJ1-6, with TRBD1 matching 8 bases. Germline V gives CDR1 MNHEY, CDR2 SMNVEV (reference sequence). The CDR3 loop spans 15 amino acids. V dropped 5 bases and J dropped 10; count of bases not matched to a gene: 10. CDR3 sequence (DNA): TGTGCCAGCAGTAACCCGGGACAGGTCGGCTCACCCCTCCACTTT. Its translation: CASSNPGQVGSPLHF.

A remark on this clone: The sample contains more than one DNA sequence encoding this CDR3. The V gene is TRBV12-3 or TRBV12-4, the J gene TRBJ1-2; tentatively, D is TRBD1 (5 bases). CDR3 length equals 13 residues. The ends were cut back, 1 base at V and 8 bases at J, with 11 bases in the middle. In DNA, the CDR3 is TGTGCCAGCAGTTTAGGTCAGGGTCGGGGCTACACCTTC. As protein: CASSLGQGRGYTF.

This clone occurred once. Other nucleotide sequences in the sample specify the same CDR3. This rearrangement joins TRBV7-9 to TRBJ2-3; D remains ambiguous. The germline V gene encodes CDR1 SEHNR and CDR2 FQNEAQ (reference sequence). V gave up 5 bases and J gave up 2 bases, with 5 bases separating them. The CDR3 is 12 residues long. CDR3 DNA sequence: TGTGCCAGCAGCCTCGACACAGATACGCAGTATTTT. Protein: CASSLDTDTQYF.

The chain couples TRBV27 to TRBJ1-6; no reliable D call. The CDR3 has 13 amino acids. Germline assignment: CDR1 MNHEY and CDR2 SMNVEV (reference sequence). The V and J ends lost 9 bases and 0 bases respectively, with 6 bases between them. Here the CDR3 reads CASSSSYNSPLHF. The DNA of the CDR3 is TGTGCCAGTTCAAGCTCCTATAATTCACCCCTCCACTTT.

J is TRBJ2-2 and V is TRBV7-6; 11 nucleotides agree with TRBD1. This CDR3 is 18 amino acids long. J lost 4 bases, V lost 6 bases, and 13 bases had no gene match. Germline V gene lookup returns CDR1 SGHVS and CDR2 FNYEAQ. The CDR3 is CASSPRTGGAIGTGELFF. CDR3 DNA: TGTGCCAGCAGTCCCAGGACAGGGGGCGCGATCGGCACCGGGGAGCTGTTTTTT.

CDR3 sequence reads: CASSPGLAGGREQYF. In DNA form, the CDR3 reads TGTGCCAGCTCACCAGGGCTAGCGGGAGGAAGAGAGCAGTACTTC. V is TRBV18 and J is TRBJ2-7, with TRBD2 matching 11 bases. V shed 2 bases, J shed 7 bases, and the junction held 7 bases outside the gene matches. The CDR3 length is 15 residues. Germline loops: CDR1 KGHSH, CDR2 LQKENI. The variable domain in full, with the rest retrieved from reference TRBV18 and TRBJ2-7, is NAGVMQNPRHLVRRRGQEARLRCSPMKGHSHVYWYRQLPEEGLKFMVYLQKENIIDESGMPKERFSAEFPKEGPSILRIQQVVRGDSAAYFCASSPGLAGGREQYFGPGTRLTVT.